This T cell receptor (beta chain) derives from a study of blood T cell repertoires in COVID-19. Cohorts were determined from participant-reported clinical history. V was pared by 5 bases and J by 3 bases, with 20 bases of the junction left unmatched. This CDR3 comprises 19 residues. The germline V gene encodes CDR1 MDHEN and CDR2 SYDVKM. The assay was immunoSEQ multiplex PCR, and TCRdb's table has in-frame clones only and misses some. The table includes about 370,000 clones, 75% to 90% detected once. The chain joins TRBV28 to TRBJ2-7, with 9 nucleotides matching TRBD1. The sequence derives from a young man who had recovered from COVID-19. Input material: PBMCs or T cells enriched from blood (not recorded which). The CDR3 region has the DNA TGTGCCAGCAGTCCCCGGGCGGGACAGGGTGCAAAAGTGGACTACGAGCAGTACTTC. Translating it yields CASSPRAGQGAKVDYEQYF.